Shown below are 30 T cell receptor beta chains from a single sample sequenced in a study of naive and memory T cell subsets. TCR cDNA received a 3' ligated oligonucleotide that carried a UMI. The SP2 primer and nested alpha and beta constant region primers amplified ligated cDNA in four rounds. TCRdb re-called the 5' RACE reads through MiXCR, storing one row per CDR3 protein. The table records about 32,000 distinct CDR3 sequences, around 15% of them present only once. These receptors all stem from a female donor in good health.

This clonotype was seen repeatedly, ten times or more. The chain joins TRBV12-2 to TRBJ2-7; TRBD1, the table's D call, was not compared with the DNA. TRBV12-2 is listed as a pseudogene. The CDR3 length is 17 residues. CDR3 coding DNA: TGTGCAAGTCGCTTAGTAGGGACAGGGCTCACGCCCTACGAGCAGTACTTC. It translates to CASRLVGTGLTPYEQYF.

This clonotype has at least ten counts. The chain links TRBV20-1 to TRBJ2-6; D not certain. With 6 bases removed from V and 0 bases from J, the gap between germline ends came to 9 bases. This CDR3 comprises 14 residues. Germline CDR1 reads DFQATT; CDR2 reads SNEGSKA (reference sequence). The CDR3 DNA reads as TGCAGTGCCCCACAGTTCTCTGGGGCCAACGTCCTGACTTTC. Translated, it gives CSAPQFSGANVLTF.

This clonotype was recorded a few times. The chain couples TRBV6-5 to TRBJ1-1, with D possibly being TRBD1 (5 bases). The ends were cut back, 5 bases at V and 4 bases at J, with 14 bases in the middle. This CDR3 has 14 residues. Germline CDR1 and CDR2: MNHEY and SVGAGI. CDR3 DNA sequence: TGTGCCAGCAGTGCCCTCGTGGGGCCCACTGAAGCTTTCTTT. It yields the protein CASSALVGPTEAFF.

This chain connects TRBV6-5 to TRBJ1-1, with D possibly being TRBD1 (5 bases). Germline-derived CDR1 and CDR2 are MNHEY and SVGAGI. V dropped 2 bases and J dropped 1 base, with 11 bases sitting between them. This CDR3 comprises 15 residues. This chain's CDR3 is CASSYGGLENTEAFF. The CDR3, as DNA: TGTGCCAGCAGTTACGGGGGACTCGAGAACACTGAAGCTTTCTTT.

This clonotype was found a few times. DNA for the CDR3: TGTGCCAGCACCACAAAGGGGACGATCCTACGTTCGAACACCGGGGAGCTGTTTTTT. Amino acid sequence: CASTTKGTILRSNTGELFF. The chain combines TRBV2 with TRBJ2-2, with D perhaps matching TRBD1 or TRBD2 (5 bases each). Germline loops: CDR1 SNHLY, CDR2 FYNNEI. The CDR3 length is 19 residues. V dropped 7 bases and J dropped 0 bases, with 24 bases sitting between them.

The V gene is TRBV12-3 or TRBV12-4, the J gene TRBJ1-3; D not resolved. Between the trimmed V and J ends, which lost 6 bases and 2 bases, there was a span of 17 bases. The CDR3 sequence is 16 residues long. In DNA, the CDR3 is TGTGCCAGCAGCCGACTTGATCGCGGACCTGGAAACACCATATATTTT. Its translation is CASSRLDRGPGNTIYF.

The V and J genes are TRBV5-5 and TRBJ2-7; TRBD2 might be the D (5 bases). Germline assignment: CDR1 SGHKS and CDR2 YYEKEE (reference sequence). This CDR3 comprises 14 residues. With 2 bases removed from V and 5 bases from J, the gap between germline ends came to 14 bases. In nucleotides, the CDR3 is TGTGCCAGCAGCTTATTCGGAAGCGGTGACGAGCAGTACTTC. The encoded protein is CASSLFGSGDEQYF.

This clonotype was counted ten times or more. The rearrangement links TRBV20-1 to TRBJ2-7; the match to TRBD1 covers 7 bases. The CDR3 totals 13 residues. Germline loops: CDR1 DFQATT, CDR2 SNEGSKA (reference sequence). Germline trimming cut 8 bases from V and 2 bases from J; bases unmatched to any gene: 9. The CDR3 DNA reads TGCAGTACTCCACGGGACAGTACCTACGAGCAGTACTTC. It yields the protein CSTPRDSTYEQYF.

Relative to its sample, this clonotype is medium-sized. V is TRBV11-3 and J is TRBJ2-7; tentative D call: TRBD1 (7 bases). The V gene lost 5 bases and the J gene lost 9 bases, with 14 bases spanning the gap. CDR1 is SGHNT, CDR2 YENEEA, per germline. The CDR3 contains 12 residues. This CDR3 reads CASSITGEVQYF. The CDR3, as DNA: TGTGCCAGCAGCATAACAGGGGAGGTGCAGTACTTC.

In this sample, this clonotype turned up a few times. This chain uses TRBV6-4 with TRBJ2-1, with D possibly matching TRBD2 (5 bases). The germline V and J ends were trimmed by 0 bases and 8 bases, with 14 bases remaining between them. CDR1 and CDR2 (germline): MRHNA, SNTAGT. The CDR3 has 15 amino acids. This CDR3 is CASSDSPGEFYEQFF. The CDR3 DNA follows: TGTGCCAGCAGTGACTCGCCCGGGGAATTCTATGAGCAGTTCTTC.

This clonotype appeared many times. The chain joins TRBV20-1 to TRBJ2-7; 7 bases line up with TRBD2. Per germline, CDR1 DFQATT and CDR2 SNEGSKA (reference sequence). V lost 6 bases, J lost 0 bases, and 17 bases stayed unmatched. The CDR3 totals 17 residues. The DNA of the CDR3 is TGCAGTGCCCGGTGGGCGGGGGTTACAACCAACTCCTACGAGCAGTACTTC. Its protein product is CSARWAGVTTNSYEQYF.

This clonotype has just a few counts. The CDR3: CASSLVVAPGNEQFF. The CDR3 bases are TGCGCCAGCAGCTTGGTTGTAGCCCCGGGCAATGAGCAGTTCTTC. V and J are TRBV5-1 and TRBJ2-1; D is uncertain. The germline V and J ends were trimmed by 0 bases and 6 bases, with 13 bases remaining between them. The germline gives CDR1 SGHRS, CDR2 YFSETQ. The CDR3 length is 15 residues.

The CDR3 nucleotides are TGTGCCAGCAGCCTAAACCGAGATCGATCGGTGGGCTACACCTTC. Translating it yields CASSLNRDRSVGYTF. The chain uses TRBV12-3 or TRBV12-4 and TRBJ1-2, with D unresolved. V was shortened by 6 bases and J by 8 bases, with 22 bases between the two germline ends. The CDR3 totals 15 residues.

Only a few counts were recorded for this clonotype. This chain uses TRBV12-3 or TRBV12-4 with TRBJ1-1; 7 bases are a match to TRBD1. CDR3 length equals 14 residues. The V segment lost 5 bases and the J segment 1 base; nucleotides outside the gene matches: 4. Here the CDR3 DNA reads TGTGCCAGCAGTCGACAGGGCTGGAACACTGAAGCTTTCTTT. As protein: CASSRQGWNTEAFF.

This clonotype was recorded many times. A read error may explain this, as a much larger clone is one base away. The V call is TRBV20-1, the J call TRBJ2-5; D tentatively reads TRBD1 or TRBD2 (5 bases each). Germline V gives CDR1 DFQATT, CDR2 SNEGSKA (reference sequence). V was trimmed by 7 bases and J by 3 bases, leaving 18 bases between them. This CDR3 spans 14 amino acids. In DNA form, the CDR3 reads TGCAGTGTGGGACGATCGCAACGGAAAGAGACCCAGTACTTC. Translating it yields CSVGRSQRKETQYF.

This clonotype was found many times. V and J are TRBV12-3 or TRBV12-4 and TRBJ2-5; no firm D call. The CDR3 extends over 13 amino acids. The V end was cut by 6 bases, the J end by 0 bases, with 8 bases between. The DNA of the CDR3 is TGTGCCAGCAGGGACGGCTACCAAGAGACCCAGTACTTC. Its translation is CASRDGYQETQYF.

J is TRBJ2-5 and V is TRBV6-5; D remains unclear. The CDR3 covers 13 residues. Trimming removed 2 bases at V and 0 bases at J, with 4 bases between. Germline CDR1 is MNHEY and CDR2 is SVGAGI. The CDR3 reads CASSYQHQETQYF. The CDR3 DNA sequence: TGTGCCAGCAGTTACCAACACCAAGAGACCCAGTACTTC.

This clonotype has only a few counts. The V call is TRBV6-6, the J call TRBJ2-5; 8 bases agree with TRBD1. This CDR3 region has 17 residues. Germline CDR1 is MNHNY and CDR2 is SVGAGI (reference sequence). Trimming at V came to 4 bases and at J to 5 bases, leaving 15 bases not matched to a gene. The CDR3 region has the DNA TGTGCCAGCAGTTCCGAAAGTAGGACAGGGTGGGGGGAGACCCAGTACTTC. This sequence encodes CASSSESRTGWGETQYF.

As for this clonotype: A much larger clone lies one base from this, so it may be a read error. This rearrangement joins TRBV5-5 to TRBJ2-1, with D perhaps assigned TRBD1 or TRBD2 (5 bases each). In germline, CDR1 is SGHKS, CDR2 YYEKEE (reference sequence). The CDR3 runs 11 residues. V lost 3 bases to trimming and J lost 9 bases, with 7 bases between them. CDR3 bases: TGTGCCAGCAGCTGGGACCCTGAGCAGTTCTTC. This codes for CASSWDPEQFF. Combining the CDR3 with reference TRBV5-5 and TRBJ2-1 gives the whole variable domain DAGVTQSPTHLIKTRGQQVTLRCSPISGHKSVSWYQQVLGQGPQFIFQYYEKEERGRGNFPDRFSARQFPNYSSELNVNALLLGDSALYLCASSWDPEQFFGPGTRLTVL.

The CDR3 region has the DNA TGTGCCAGCAGGGTTACTAGCGGGGGATACAATGAGCAGTTCTTC. Protein: CASRVTSGGYNEQFF. V gene TRBV6-5 combines with J gene TRBJ2-1; 11 bases fit TRBD2. Per germline, CDR1 MNHEY and CDR2 SVGAGI. CDR3 length: 15 amino acids. Trimming removed 6 bases from V and 4 bases from J; junction bases left unmatched: 5.

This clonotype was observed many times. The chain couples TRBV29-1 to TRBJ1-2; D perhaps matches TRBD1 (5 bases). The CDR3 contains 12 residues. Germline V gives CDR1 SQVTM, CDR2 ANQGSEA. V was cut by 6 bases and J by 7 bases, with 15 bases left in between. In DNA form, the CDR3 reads TGCAGCGTGTCGGACACCTGGGGTGGCTACACCTTC. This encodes CSVSDTWGGYTF.

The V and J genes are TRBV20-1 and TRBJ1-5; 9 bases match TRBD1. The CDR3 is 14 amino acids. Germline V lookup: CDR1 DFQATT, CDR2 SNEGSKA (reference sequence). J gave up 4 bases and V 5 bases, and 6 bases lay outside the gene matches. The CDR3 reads CSAGGQGLNQPQHF. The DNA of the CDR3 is TGCAGTGCTGGGGGACAGGGTCTAAATCAGCCCCAGCATTTT.

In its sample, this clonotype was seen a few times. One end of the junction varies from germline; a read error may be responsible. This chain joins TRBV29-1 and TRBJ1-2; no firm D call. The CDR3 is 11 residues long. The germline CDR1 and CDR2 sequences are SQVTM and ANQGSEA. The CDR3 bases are TGCAGCGTTGGTGGGCGTGATGGCGACACCTTC. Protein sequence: CSVGGRDGDTF.

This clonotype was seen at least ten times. For the CDR3, the DNA is TGCAGCGTTTATTTATCCCCGCATGGCTACACCTTC. It is translated as CSVYLSPHGYTF. This chain uses TRBV29-1 with TRBJ1-2; no definite D call. The CDR3 sequence is 12 residues long. Looked up from germline, CDR1 is SQVTM and CDR2 is ANQGSEA. The germline V and J ends were trimmed by 5 bases and 6 bases, with 13 bases remaining between them.

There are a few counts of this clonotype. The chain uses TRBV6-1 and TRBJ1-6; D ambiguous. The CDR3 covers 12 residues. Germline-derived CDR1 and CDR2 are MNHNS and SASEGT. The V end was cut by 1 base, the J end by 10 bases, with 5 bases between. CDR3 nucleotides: TGTGCCAGCAGTGAAGTGGTATCACCCCTCCACTTT. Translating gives CASSEVVSPLHF.

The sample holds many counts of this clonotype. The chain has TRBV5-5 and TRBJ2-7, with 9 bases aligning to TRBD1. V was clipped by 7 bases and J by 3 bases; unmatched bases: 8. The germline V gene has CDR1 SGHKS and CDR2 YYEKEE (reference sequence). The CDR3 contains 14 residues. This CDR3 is CASEQGASIYEQYF. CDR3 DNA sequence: TGTGCCAGCGAACAGGGGGCGTCGATCTACGAGCAGTACTTC.

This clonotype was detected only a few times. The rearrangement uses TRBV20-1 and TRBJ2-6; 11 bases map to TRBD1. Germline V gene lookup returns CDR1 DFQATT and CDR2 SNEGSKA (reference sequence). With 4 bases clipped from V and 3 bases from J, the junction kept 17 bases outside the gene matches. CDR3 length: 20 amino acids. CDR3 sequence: CSATSGTGGLLTHGANVLTF. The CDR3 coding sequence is TGCAGTGCTACCTCCGGGACAGGGGGTCTACTAACTCATGGGGCCAACGTCCTGACTTTC.

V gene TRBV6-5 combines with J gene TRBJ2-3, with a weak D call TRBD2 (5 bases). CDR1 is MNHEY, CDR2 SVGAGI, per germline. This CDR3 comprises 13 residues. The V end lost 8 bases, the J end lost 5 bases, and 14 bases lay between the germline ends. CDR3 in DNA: TGTGCCAGCGGAACTAGAAATCTAGATACGCAGTATTTT. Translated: CASGTRNLDTQYF.

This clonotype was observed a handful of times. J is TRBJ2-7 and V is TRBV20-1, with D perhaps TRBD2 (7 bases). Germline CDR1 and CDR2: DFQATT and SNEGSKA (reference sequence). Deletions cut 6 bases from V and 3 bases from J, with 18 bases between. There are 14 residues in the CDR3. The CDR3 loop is CSALSRGGGYEQYF. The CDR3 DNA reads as TGCAGTGCCCTTTCCCGAGGGGGGGGCTACGAGCAGTACTTC.

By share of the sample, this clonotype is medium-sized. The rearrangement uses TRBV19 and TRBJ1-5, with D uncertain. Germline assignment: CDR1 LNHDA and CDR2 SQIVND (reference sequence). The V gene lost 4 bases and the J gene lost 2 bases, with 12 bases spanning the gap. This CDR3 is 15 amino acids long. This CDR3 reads CASSTGILGNQPQHF. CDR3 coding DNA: TGTGCCAGTAGTACCGGGATCCTGGGCAATCAGCCCCAGCATTTT. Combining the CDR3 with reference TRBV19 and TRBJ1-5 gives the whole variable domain DGGITQSPKYLFRKEGQNVTLSCEQNLNHDAMYWYRQDPGQGLRLIYYSQIVNDFQKGDIAEGYSVSREKKESFPLTVTSAQKNPTAFYLCASSTGILGNQPQHFGDGTRLSIL.